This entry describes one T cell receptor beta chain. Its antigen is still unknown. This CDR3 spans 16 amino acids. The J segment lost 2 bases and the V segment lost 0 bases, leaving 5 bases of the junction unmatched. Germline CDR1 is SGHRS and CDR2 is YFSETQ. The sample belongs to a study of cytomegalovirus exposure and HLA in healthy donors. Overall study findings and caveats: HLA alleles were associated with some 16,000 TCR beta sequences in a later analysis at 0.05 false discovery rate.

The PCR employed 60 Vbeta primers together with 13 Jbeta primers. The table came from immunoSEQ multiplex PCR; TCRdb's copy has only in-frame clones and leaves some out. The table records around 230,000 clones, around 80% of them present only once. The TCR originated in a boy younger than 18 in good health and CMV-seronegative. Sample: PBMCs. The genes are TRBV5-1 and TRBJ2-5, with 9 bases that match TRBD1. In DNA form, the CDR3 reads TGCGCCAGCAGCTTGGGGGACAGGGCGAGGCAAGAGACCCAGTACTTC. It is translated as CASSLGDRARQETQYF.